This is a list of T cell receptor beta chains from one sample in a study of blood T cell repertoires in COVID-19. Profiled with immunoSEQ multiplex PCR; TCRdb holds only in-frame clones, not every one. The profile shows about 220,000 clones, 80% of them singletons. The specimen sequenced was peripheral blood. These TCRs come from a human donor in a cohort sampled during active COVID-19. The CDR3 runs from the conserved cysteine through the conserved F or W. Each record gives: clone size, V gene, D gene, J gene, CDR3 DNA, CDR3 protein. The D gene is left open where the match is weak. Clone size is stated in some rows and not others, as once, few, many or a class when expanded.

abundance: .
v_gene: TRBV7-8
d_gene: .
j_gene: TRBJ1-1
CDR3nt: TGTGCCAGCAGCTTCAAGGGGCTAAAGAAGAACACTGAAGCTTTCTTT
CDR3aa: CASSFKGLKKNTEAFF

abundance: .
v_gene: TRBV4-2
d_gene: .
j_gene: TRBJ2-2
CDR3nt: TGTGCCAGCAGCCAGGCAGGGGAAGCCGGGGAGCTGTTTTTT
CDR3aa: CASSQAGEAGELFF

abundance: .
v_gene: TRBV5-4
d_gene: TRBD1
j_gene: TRBJ2-2
CDR3nt: TGTGCCAGCAGCTTGGGACAGACAGGGTCCGGGGAGCTGTTTTTT
CDR3aa: CASSLGQTGSGELFF

abundance: .
v_gene: TRBV6-4
d_gene: .
j_gene: TRBJ1-5
CDR3nt: TGTGCCAGCAGTCTGATTGACAGAGTCAGCAATCAGCCCCAGCATTTT
CDR3aa: CASSLIDRVSNQPQHF

abundance: .
v_gene: TRBV6-5
d_gene: TRBD1
j_gene: TRBJ2-7
CDR3nt: TGTGCCAGCGGCAAGTCAGGGGGCTCTCAGCACGAGCAGTACTTC
CDR3aa: CASGKSGGSQHEQYF

abundance: .
v_gene: TRBV3-1/TRBV3-2
d_gene: TRBD1
j_gene: TRBJ1-1
CDR3nt: TGTGCCAGCAGCCACCTCTCAGGGGGAGAAGCTTTCTTT
CDR3aa: CASSHLSGGEAFF

abundance: .
v_gene: TRBV19
d_gene: .
j_gene: TRBJ1-1
CDR3nt: TGTGCCAGTAGTGTTTCCGGACAGCCGAACACTGAAGCTTTCTTT
CDR3aa: CASSVSGQPNTEAFF

abundance: few
v_gene: TRBV29-1
d_gene: .
j_gene: TRBJ2-1
CDR3nt: TGCAGCGGTCGACAAGCGGCTAACAACAATGAGCAGTTCTTC
CDR3aa: CSGRQAANNNEQFF

abundance: .
v_gene: TRBV3-1/TRBV3-2
d_gene: .
j_gene: TRBJ1-3
CDR3nt: TGTGCCAGCAGCCCCCTAGGAGACTCTGGAAACACCATATATTTT
CDR3aa: CASSPLGDSGNTIYF

abundance: .
v_gene: TRBV6-5
d_gene: .
j_gene: TRBJ1-1
CDR3nt: TGTGCCAGCACCAAACAGGGCCGCAGCACTGAAGCTTTCTTT
CDR3aa: CASTKQGRSTEAFF

abundance: .
v_gene: TRBV5-1
d_gene: .
j_gene: TRBJ2-3
CDR3nt: TGCGCCAGCAGCTTCGGTCAAGCGGGCACAGATACGCAGTATTTT
CDR3aa: CASSFGQAGTDTQYF

abundance: .
v_gene: TRBV15
d_gene: .
j_gene: TRBJ1-1
CDR3nt: TGTGCCACCAGCAGAGACGTAGCTGGCATTGAAGCTTTCTTT
CDR3aa: CATSRDVAGIEAFF

abundance: .
v_gene: TRBV7-2
d_gene: TRBD1
j_gene: TRBJ1-5
CDR3nt: TGTGCCAGCAGCCCCACGACAGGGTTCAATCAGCCCCAGCATTTT
CDR3aa: CASSPTTGFNQPQHF

abundance: .
v_gene: TRBV10-3
d_gene: .
j_gene: TRBJ2-5
CDR3nt: TGTGCCATCAGTGGGGAGGCCGCGGGGACCCAGTACTTC
CDR3aa: CAISGEAAGTQYF

abundance: .
v_gene: TRBV28
d_gene: TRBD1
j_gene: TRBJ2-7
CDR3nt: TGTGCCAGCAGTTCCCATGACAGGGATGAGCAGTACTTC
CDR3aa: CASSSHDRDEQYF

abundance: .
v_gene: TRBV5-1
d_gene: TRBD2
j_gene: TRBJ2-2
CDR3nt: TGCGCCAGCAGCCAGACTAGCGGGAGACCCGGGGAGCTGTTTTTT
CDR3aa: CASSQTSGRPGELFF

abundance: once
v_gene: TRBV27
d_gene: .
j_gene: TRBJ2-5
CDR3nt: TGTGCCAGCAGTTCCTCTTTTGGCCGAAAAGAGACCCAGTACTTC
CDR3aa: CASSSSFGRKETQYF

abundance: .
v_gene: TRBV2
d_gene: TRBD1
j_gene: TRBJ1-5
CDR3nt: TGTGCCAGCTTAAGGGGGCCAACTCGGGCCGGTCAGCCCCAGCATTTT
CDR3aa: CASLRGPTRAGQPQHF

abundance: .
v_gene: TRBV5-1
d_gene: .
j_gene: TRBJ2-1
CDR3nt: TGCGCCAGCAGCTTGGAGTCGGGACTCTACAATGAGCAGTTCTTC
CDR3aa: CASSLESGLYNEQFF

abundance: .
v_gene: TRBV5-1
d_gene: TRBD1
j_gene: TRBJ1-1
CDR3nt: TGCGCCAGCAGCTCCCCAGGGGGGAGCACTGAAGCTTTCTTT
CDR3aa: CASSSPGGSTEAFF

abundance: .
v_gene: TRBV3-1/TRBV3-2
d_gene: .
j_gene: TRBJ1-1
CDR3nt: TGTGCCAGCAGCCAAGATGTGGCAATTTCTGAAGCTTTCTTT
CDR3aa: CASSQDVAISEAFF

abundance: .
v_gene: TRBV5-1
d_gene: TRBD1
j_gene: TRBJ1-1
CDR3nt: TGCGCCAGCAGCCAAGGACAGGGGAGTATGGCTGAAGCTTTCTTT
CDR3aa: CASSQGQGSMAEAFF

abundance: .
v_gene: TRBV5-1
d_gene: TRBD1
j_gene: TRBJ2-7
CDR3nt: TGCGCCAGCAGCATAGACAGGGGGCCCTACGAGCAGTACTTC
CDR3aa: CASSIDRGPYEQYF

abundance: .
v_gene: TRBV19
d_gene: .
j_gene: TRBJ1-1
CDR3nt: TGTGCCAGTAGTCACGGTGGCACTGAAGCTTTCTTT
CDR3aa: CASSHGGTEAFF

abundance: .
v_gene: TRBV24-1
d_gene: TRBD1
j_gene: TRBJ1-2
CDR3nt: TGTGCCACCAGTGATGGCCCAGGGGGAGCTCAGGGCTACACCTTC
CDR3aa: CATSDGPGGAQGYTF

abundance: .
v_gene: TRBV12-3/TRBV12-4
d_gene: .
j_gene: TRBJ1-2
CDR3nt: TGTGCCAGCATTGCGGGCCCGTCCTATGGCTACACCTTC
CDR3aa: CASIAGPSYGYTF

abundance: .
v_gene: TRBV18
d_gene: TRBD2
j_gene: TRBJ2-1
CDR3nt: TGTGCCAGCTCACCTCGCCTAGCGGCAGTTGACAATGAGCAGTTCTTC
CDR3aa: CASSPRLAAVDNEQFF

abundance: .
v_gene: TRBV6-5
d_gene: TRBD1
j_gene: TRBJ1-5
CDR3nt: TGTGCCAGCAGTTTAGGACAGGGTCATCAGCCCCAGCATTTT
CDR3aa: CASSLGQGHQPQHF

abundance: .
v_gene: TRBV5-1
d_gene: .
j_gene: TRBJ1-6
CDR3nt: TGCGCCAGCAGCTTGGGTCTGGGACAAGGGTCACCCCTCCACTTT
CDR3aa: CASSLGLGQGSPLHF

abundance: once
v_gene: TRBV12-3/TRBV12-4
d_gene: .
j_gene: TRBJ1-1
CDR3nt: TGTGCCAGCAGCCTTGCGGGGAGCCCTGAAGCTTTCTTT
CDR3aa: CASSLAGSPEAFF

abundance: .
v_gene: TRBV7-2
d_gene: TRBD2
j_gene: TRBJ2-3
CDR3nt: TGTGCCAGCAGCTTAGTTAGCGGGGGGGGCACAGATACGCAGTATTTT
CDR3aa: CASSLVSGGGTDTQYF

abundance: .
v_gene: TRBV19
d_gene: .
j_gene: TRBJ1-5
CDR3nt: TGTGCCAGTAGTTTGAGGCGGAATCAGCCCCAGCATTTT
CDR3aa: CASSLRRNQPQHF

abundance: .
v_gene: TRBV28
d_gene: .
j_gene: TRBJ1-1
CDR3nt: TGTGCCAGCAGTACCCATTCAGGGTCGAACACTGAAGCTTTCTTT
CDR3aa: CASSTHSGSNTEAFF

abundance: .
v_gene: TRBV9
d_gene: .
j_gene: TRBJ2-1
CDR3nt: TGTGCCAGCAGCGTAGGGGCAGGGGCCCACAATGAGCAGTTCTTC
CDR3aa: CASSVGAGAHNEQFF

abundance: .
v_gene: TRBV5-8
d_gene: .
j_gene: TRBJ1-1
CDR3nt: TGTGCCAGCAGCCTAAAAGGACAGACTGAAGCTTTCTTT
CDR3aa: CASSLKGQTEAFF

abundance: .
v_gene: TRBV27
d_gene: .
j_gene: TRBJ2-2
CDR3nt: TGTGCCAGCAGTCTGGCGGGGGCGGTCACCGGGGAGCTGTTTTTT
CDR3aa: CASSLAGAVTGELFF

abundance: .
v_gene: TRBV14
d_gene: .
j_gene: TRBJ2-2
CDR3nt: TGTGCCAGCAGCCAAGATTCAGGCAGGGCCGGGGAGCTGTTTTTT
CDR3aa: CASSQDSGRAGELFF

abundance: .
v_gene: TRBV4-3
d_gene: .
j_gene: TRBJ1-3
CDR3nt: TGCGCCAGCAGCCAAGATTGGGGGACTCCGTCTGGAAACACCATATATTTT
CDR3aa: CASSQDWGTPSGNTIYF

abundance: .
v_gene: TRBV5-1
d_gene: .
j_gene: TRBJ2-7
CDR3nt: TGCGCCAGCAGCTGGGACATTGGGACCTACGAGCAGTACTTC
CDR3aa: CASSWDIGTYEQYF

abundance: .
v_gene: TRBV7-8
d_gene: .
j_gene: TRBJ1-1
CDR3nt: TGTGCCAGCAGCCCAACATGGAACACTGAAGCTTTCTTT
CDR3aa: CASSPTWNTEAFF

abundance: .
v_gene: TRBV5-4
d_gene: TRBD2
j_gene: TRBJ2-5
CDR3nt: TGTGCCAGCAGCTTGGATCTAGCGGGAGTCGGCGAGACCCAGTACTTC
CDR3aa: CASSLDLAGVGETQYF

abundance: .
v_gene: TRBV27
d_gene: TRBD1
j_gene: TRBJ1-2
CDR3nt: TGTGCCAGCAGTTTCGCCGCAGGGGGGAGCTATGGCTACACCTTC
CDR3aa: CASSFAAGGSYGYTF

abundance: few
v_gene: TRBV19
d_gene: .
j_gene: TRBJ1-2
CDR3nt: TGTGCCAGTAGCCCCGGATGGAGAGATGGCTACACCTTC
CDR3aa: CASSPGWRDGYTF

abundance: .
v_gene: TRBV5-1
d_gene: TRBD1
j_gene: TRBJ2-7
CDR3nt: TGCGCCAGCAGCGGGAAAACGGACAGGGAGGACGAGCAGTACTTC
CDR3aa: CASSGKTDREDEQYF

abundance: .
v_gene: TRBV5-4
d_gene: .
j_gene: TRBJ1-4
CDR3nt: TGTGCCAGCAGCTTGAGAGGGGGTAATGAAAAACTGTTTTTT
CDR3aa: CASSLRGGNEKLFF